The entry below describes one T cell receptor beta chain. TCRdb fed the RT-PCR reads into MiXCR, producing one record per CDR3 protein. Among almost 700,000 distinct CDR3 sequences, more than 13% were seen once, and the ten largest hold around 3.3%. CDR3 size: 14 residues. Per germline, CDR1 MNHEY and CDR2 SMNVEV (reference sequence). Trimming removed 7 bases from V and 10 bases from J; junction bases left unmatched: 7. The V and J genes are TRBV27 and TRBJ1-6, with 10 bases that match TRBD1. The specimen was memory CD4+ T cells from blood. This TCR derives from a female donor in good health, serving as a healthy control. CDR3 region: CASKLGTGESPLHF. The CDR3 nucleotides read TGTGCCAGCAAGTTGGGGACAGGGGAATCACCCCTCCACTTT.